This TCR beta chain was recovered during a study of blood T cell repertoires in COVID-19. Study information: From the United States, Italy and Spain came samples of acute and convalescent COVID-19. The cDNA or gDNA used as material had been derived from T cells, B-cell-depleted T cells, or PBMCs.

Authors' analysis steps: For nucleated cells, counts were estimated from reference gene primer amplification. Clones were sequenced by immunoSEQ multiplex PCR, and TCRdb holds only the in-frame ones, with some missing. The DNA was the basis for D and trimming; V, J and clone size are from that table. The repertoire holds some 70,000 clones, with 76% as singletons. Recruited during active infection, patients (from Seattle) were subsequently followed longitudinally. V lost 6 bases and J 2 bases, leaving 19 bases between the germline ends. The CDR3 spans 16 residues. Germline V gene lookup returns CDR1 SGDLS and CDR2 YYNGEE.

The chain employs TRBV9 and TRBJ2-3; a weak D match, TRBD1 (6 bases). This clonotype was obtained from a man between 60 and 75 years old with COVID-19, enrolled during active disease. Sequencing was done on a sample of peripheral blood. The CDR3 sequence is CASTRTGQSLTDTQYF. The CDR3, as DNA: TGTGCCAGCACCCGTACAGGACAGTCCCTCACAGATACGCAGTATTTT.